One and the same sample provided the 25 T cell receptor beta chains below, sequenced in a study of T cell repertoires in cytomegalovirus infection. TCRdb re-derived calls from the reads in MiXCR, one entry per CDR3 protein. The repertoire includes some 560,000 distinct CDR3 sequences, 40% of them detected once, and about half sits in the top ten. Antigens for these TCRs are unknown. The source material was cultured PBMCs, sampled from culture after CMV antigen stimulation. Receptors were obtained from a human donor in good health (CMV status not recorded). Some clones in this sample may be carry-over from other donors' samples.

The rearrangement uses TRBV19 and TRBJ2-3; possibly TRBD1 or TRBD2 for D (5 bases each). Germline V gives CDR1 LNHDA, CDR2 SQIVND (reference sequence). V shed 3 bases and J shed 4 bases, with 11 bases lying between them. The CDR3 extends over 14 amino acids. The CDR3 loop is CASSINRGADTQYF. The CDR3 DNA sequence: TGTGCCAGTAGTATTAACCGGGGCGCAGATACGCAGTATTTT.

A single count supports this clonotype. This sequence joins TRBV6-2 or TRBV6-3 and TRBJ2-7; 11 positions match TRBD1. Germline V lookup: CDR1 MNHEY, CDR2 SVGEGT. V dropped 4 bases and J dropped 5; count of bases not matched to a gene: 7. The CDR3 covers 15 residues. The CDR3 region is CASSWTGGELNEQYF. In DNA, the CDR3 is TGTGCCAGCAGTTGGACAGGGGGCGAACTAAACGAGCAGTACTTC.

This chain's CDR3 is CASSQRTGAQEAFF. The DNA of the CDR3 is TGTGCCAGCAGTCAAAGGACAGGGGCCCAAGAAGCTTTCTTT. The V call is TRBV11-2, the J call TRBJ1-1, with TRBD1 matching over 9 bases. The germline V gene encodes CDR1 SGHAT and CDR2 FQNNGV. After removal of 6 bases from V and 8 bases from J, the junction contained 10 bases not matched to a gene. CDR3 length equals 14 residues.

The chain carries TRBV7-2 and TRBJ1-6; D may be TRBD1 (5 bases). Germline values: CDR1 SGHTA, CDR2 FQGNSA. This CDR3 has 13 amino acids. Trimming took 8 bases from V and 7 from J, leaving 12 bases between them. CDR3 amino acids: CASRGAGNSPLHF. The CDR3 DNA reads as TGTGCCAGCCGGGGCGCGGGGAATTCACCCCTCCACTTT.

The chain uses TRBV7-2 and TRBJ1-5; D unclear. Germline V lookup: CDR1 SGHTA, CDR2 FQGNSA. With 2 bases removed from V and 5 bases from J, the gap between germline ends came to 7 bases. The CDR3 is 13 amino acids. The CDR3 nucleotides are TGTGCCAGCAGCTTAACGGTCGATCAGCCCCAGCATTTT. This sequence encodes CASSLTVDQPQHF. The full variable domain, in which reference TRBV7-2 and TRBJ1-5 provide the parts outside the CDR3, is GAGVSQSPSNKVTEKGKDVELRCDPISGHTALYWYRQSLGQGLEFLIYFQGNSAPDKSGLPSDRFSAERTGGSVSTLTIQRTQQEDSAVYLCASSLTVDQPQHFGDGTRLSIL.

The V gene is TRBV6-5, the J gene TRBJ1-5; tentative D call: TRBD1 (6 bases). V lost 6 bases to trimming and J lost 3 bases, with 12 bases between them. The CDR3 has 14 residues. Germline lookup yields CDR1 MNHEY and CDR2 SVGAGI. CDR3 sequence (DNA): TGTGCCAGCAGGGGGGCAGGGCTCAATCAGCCCCAGCATTTT. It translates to CASRGAGLNQPQHF.

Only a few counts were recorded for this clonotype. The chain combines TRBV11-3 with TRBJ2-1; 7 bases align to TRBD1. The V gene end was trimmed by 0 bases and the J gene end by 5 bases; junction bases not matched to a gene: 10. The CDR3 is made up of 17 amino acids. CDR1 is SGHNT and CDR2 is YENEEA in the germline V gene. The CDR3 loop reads CASSLEGAGTVNNEQFF. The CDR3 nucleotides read TGTGCCAGCAGCTTAGAGGGGGCAGGGACAGTAAACAATGAGCAGTTCTTC.

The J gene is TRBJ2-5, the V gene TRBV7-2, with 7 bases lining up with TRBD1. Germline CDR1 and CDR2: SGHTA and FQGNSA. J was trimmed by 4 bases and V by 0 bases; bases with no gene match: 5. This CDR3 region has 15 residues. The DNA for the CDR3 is TGTGCCAGCAGCTTAGCCCGGGACAGAGCAGAGACCCAGTACTTC. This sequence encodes CASSLARDRAETQYF.

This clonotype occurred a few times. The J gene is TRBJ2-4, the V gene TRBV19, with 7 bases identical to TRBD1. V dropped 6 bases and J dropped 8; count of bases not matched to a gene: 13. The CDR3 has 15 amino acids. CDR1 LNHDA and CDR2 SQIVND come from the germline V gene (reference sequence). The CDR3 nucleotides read TGTGCCAGTAGAAGCTTCTCAGGGGGATTGGACATTCAGTACTTC. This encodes CASRSFSGGLDIQYF. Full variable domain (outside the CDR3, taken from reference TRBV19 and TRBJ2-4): DGGITQSPKYLFRKEGQNVTLSCEQNLNHDAMYWYRQDPGQGLRLIYYSQIVNDFQKGDIAEGYSVSREKKESFPLTVTSAQKNPTAFYLCASRSFSGGLDIQYFGAGTRLSVL.

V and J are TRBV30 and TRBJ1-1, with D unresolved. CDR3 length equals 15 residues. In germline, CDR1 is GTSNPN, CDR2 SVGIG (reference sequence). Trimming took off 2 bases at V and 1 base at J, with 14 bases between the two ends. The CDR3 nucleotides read TGTGCCTGGAGTAAGACGTCCGACCCGAACACTGAAGCTTTCTTT. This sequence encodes CAWSKTSDPNTEAFF.

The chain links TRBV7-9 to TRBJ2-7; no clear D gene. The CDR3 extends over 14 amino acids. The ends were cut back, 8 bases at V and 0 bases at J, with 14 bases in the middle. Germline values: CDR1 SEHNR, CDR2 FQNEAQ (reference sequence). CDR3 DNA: TGTGCCAGCGGAAAGGGTGGCAGCTCCTACGAGCAGTACTTC. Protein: CASGKGGSSYEQYF.

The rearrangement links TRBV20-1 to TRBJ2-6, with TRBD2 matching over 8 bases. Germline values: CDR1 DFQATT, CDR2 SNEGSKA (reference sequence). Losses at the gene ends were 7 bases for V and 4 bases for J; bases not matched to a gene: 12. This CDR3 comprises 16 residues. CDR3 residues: CSGLARDSSGANVLTF. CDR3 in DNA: TGCAGTGGACTAGCGCGAGACTCTTCGGGGGCCAACGTCCTGACTTTC.

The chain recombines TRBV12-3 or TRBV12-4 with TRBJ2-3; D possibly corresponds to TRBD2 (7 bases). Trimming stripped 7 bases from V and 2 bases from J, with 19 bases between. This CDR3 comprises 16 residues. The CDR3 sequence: CASNRGGAYPTDTQYF. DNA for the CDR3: TGTGCCAGCAATAGGGGGGGGGCTTATCCCACAGATACGCAGTATTTT.

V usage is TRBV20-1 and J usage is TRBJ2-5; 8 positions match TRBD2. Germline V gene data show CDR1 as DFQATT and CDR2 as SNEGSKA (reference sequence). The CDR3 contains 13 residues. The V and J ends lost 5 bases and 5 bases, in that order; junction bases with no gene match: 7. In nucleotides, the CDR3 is TGCAGTGCTGGGGGACTAGTGGGTGAGACCCAGTACTTC. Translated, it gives CSAGGLVGETQYF.

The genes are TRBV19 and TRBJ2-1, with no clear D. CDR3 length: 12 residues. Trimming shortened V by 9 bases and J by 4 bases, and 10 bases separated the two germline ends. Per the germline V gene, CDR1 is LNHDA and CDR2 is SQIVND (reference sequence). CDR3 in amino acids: CASGPHYNEQFF. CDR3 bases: TGTGCCAGCGGGCCCCATTACAATGAGCAGTTCTTC.

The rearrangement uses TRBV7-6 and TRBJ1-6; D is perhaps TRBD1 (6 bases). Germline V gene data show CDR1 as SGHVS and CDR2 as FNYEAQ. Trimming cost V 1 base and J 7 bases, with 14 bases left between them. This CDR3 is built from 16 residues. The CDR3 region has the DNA TGTGCCAGCAGCTTAGTCCCCAGGGGCGCCAATTCACCCCTCCACTTT. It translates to CASSLVPRGANSPLHF.

The DNA for the CDR3 is TGTGCCTTTTCCGGGACAGTGAACACCGGGGAGCTGTTTTTT. It encodes CAFSGTVNTGELFF. The gene calls are TRBV30 and TRBJ2-2; 7 nucleotides line up with TRBD1. CDR1 GTSNPN and CDR2 SVGIG come from the germline V gene (reference sequence). There are 14 residues in the CDR3. The V segment lost 7 bases and the J segment 1 base; nucleotides outside the gene matches: 6.

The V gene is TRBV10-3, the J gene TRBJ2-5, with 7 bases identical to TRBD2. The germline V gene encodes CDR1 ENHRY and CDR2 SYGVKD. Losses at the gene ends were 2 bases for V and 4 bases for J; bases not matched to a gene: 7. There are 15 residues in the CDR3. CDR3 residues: CAISELGGSGETQYF. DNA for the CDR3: TGTGCCATCAGTGAGCTGGGCGGGAGCGGAGAGACCCAGTACTTC.

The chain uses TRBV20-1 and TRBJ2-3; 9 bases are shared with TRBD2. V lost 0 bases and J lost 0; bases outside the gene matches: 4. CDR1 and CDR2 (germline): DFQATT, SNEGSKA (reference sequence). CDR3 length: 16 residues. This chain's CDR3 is CSARDPLAGSTDTQYF. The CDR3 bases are TGCAGTGCTAGAGATCCCCTAGCGGGGAGCACAGATACGCAGTATTTT.

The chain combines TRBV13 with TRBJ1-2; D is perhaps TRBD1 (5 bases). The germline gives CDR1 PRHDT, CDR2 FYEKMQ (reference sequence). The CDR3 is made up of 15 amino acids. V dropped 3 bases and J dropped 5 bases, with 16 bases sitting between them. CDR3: CASSFGAPTEYGYTF. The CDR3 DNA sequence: TGTGCCAGCAGCTTTGGGGCCCCTACGGAGTATGGCTACACCTTC.

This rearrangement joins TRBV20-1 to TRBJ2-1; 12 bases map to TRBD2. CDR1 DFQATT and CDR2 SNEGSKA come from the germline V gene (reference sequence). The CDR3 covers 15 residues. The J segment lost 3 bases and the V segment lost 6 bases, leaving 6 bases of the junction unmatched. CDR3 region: CSAPRTSGDYNEQFF. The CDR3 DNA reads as TGCAGTGCGCCCAGGACTAGCGGGGACTACAATGAGCAGTTCTTC.

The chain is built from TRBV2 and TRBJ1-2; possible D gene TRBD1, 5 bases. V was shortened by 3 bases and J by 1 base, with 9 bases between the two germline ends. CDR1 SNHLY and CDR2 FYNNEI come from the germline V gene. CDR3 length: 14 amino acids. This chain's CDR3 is CASSETENNYGYTF. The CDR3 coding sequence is TGTGCCAGCAGTGAGACAGAGAATAACTATGGCTACACCTTC.

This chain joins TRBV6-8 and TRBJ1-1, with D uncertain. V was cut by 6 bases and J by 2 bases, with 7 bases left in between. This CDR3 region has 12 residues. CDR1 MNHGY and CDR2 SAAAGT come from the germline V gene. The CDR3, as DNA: TGTGCCAGCAGATACCAAAACACTGAAGCTTTCTTT. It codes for CASRYQNTEAFF.

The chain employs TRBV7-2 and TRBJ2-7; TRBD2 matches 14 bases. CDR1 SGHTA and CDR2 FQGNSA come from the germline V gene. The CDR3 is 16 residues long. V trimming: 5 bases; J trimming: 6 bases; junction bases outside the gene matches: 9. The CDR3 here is CASSTWGLAGASEQYF. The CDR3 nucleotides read TGTGCCAGCAGCACGTGGGGACTAGCGGGAGCGTCCGAGCAGTACTTC.

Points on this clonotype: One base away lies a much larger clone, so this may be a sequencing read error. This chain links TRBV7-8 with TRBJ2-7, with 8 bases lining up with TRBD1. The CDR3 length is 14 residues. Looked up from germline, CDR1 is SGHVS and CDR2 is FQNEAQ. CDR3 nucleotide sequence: TGTGCCAACAGCCAAGGGACAGGAGGCTACGAGCAGTACTTC. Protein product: CANSQGTGGYEQYF.